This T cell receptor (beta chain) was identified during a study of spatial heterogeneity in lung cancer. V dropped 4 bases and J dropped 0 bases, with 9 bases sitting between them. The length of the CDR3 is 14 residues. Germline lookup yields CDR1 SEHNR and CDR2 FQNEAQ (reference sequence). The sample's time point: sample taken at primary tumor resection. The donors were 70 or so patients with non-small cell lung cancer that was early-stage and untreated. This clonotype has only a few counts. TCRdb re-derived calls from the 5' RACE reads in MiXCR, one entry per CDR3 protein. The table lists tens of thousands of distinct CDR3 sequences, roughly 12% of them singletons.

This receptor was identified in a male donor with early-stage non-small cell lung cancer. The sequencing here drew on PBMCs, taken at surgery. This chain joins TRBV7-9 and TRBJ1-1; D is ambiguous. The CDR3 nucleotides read TGTGCCAGCAGCTACAGACGGATGAACACTGAAGCTTTCTTT. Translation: CASSYRRMNTEAFF.